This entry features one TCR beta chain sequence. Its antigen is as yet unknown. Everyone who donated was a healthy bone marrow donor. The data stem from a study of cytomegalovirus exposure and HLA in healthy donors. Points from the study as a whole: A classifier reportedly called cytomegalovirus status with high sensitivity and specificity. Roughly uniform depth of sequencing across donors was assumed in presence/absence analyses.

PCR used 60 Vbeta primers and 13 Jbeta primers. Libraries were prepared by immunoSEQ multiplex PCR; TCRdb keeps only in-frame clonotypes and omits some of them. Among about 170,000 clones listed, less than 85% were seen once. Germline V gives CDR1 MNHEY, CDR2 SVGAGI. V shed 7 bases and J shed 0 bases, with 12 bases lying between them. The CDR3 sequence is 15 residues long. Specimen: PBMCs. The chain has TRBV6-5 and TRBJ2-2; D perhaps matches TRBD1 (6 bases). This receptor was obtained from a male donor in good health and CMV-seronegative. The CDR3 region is CASTDGTPNTGELFF. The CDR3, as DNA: TGTGCCAGCACCGACGGGACACCGAACACCGGGGAGCTGTTTTTT.